This section outlines one T cell receptor (beta chain) sequence together with its context. The CDR3 contains 17 residues. The germline gives CDR1 MNHNS, CDR2 SASEGT. Deletions cut 5 bases from V and 0 bases from J, with 17 bases between. The data were obtained in a study of identical twins. TCRdb passed the 5' RACE reads through MiXCR, listing each CDR3 protein once. The sample consists of about 690,000 distinct CDR3 sequences, 21% of them appearing once. The data were also submitted as part of a second study, on T cells expressing NK-cell markers. This second report adds: Sorting of alpha-beta TCR T cells alone was achieved in several experiments with an anti-gamma-delta TCR antibody. In a group of 5 or 6 donors, dominant NKG2C+ clonotypes represented roughly 1.0-7.0% of CD8+ T cells.

V gene TRBV6-1 combines with J gene TRBJ2-1; D uncertain. The source of this sequence is a young woman in good health. Sequencing input: PBMCs. CDR3 bases: TGTGCCAGCAGTCCCCTCCCCCACCAGAGCTCCTACAATGAGCAGTTCTTC. Translation: CASSPLPHQSSYNEQFF.